This is a list of T cell receptor beta chains from one sample in a study of blood T cell repertoires in COVID-19. Here immunoSEQ multiplex PCR was the method, and the copy in TCRdb shows in-frame clones only, minus some. Of over 65,000 clones listed, about 87% are singletons. The specimen sequenced was peripheral blood. The source of these receptors is a man aged 45 to 65 with active COVID-19. CDR3s include the opening cysteine and the closing phenylalanine or tryptophan. D genes are given only for firm matches. Expanded clones get a size class; other rows say once, few or many, or leave the size out.

>TRBV9|TRBD1|TRBJ1-4|once|14
TGTGCCAGCAGCCAGGGACAGAAGGGTGAAAAACTGTTTTTT
CASSQGQKGEKLFF
>TRBV3-1/TRBV3-2|-|TRBJ1-5|-|16
TGTGCCAGCAGCCAAGATCCGAAGGGGAGCAATCAGCCCCAGCATTTT
CASSQDPKGSNQPQHF
>TRBV12-3/TRBV12-4|-|TRBJ1-2|-|13
TGTGCCAGCAGGTCGGACAGAAACTATGGCTACACCTTC
CASRSDRNYGYTF
>TRBV28|-|TRBJ2-2|-|13
TGTGCCAGCAAAGACTCGAACACCGGGGAGCTGTTTTTT
CASKDSNTGELFF
>TRBV25-1|-|TRBJ2-2|-|16
TGTGCCAGCAGTGGAGCAACAGGGATTGACACCGGGGAGCTGTTTTTT
CASSGATGIDTGELFF
>TRBV3-1/TRBV3-2|-|TRBJ2-4|-|15
TGTGCCAGCAGCCAAGCGACTTTAGCCAAAAACATTCAGTACTTC
CASSQATLAKNIQYF
>TRBV5-1|TRBD1|TRBJ2-7|-|14
TGCGCCAGCAAGGGTCGACAGGGCTCCTACGAGCAGTACTTC
CASKGRQGSYEQYF
>TRBV14|TRBD1|TRBJ1-2|-|14
TGTGCCAGCAGTCTAACAGGGGCCTGGAACGGCTACACCTTC
CASSLTGAWNGYTF
>TRBV7-2|-|TRBJ1-2|-|16
TGTGCCAGCAGCTTAGTGGGCTCAGAAGCTAACTATGGCTACACCTTC
CASSLVGSEANYGYTF
>TRBV4-2|TRBD2|TRBJ2-3|-|17
TGTGCCAGCAGCCAAGACAAGACTAGCAGCTACACAGATACGCAGTATTTT
CASSQDKTSSYTDTQYF
>TRBV18|-|TRBJ1-4|-|16
TGTGCCAGCTCACCGGTTGGGGGCACGACTAATGAAAAACTGTTTTTT
CASSPVGGTTNEKLFF
>TRBV28|TRBD1|TRBJ2-7|-|13
TGTGCCAGCATACCAGGGGGTGGCTACGAGCAGTACTTC
CASIPGGGYEQYF
>TRBV24-1|TRBD1|TRBJ1-2|few|16
TGTGCCACCAGTGACCCCAGGACAGGGGGGAGCGATGGCTACACCTTC
CATSDPRTGGSDGYTF
>TRBV19|-|TRBJ2-1|-|15
TGTGCCAGTACCTTTGGGGCTAATTTAATCAATGAGCAGTTCTTC
CASTFGANLINEQFF
>TRBV28|-|TRBJ1-2|-|17
TGTGCCAGCAGTATCTTTACGGGGGTGCGTGTTAACTATGGCTACACCTTC
CASSIFTGVRVNYGYTF
>TRBV6-5|-|TRBJ1-2|-|15
TGTGCCAGCAGTCCGTACGGGGGGGGAAACTATGGCTACACCTTC
CASSPYGGGNYGYTF
>TRBV29-1|-|TRBJ1-3|-|11
TGCAGCGTTGACGCGGGGCACACCATATATTTT
CSVDAGHTIYF
>TRBV6-5|-|TRBJ1-2|many|12
TGTGCCAGCTTCAGGGCTAACTATGGCTACACCTTC
CASFRANYGYTF
>TRBV7-2|-|TRBJ1-5|-|16
TGTGCCAGCAGCTGGCAAACCCAGGGGAAAAATCAGCCCCAGCATTTT
CASSWQTQGKNQPQHF
>TRBV28|-|TRBJ1-6|-|15
TGTGCCAGCAGCTCCGGACCCGCCAGGGGTTCACCCCTCCACTTT
CASSSGPARGSPLHF
>TRBV27|TRBD1|TRBJ2-2|-|18
TGTGCCAGCACGTTCCGGGACAGGGGACGGGTTAACACCGGGGAGCTGTTTTTT
CASTFRDRGRVNTGELFF
>TRBV28|TRBD1|TRBJ1-1|-|17
TGTGCCAGCAGTTTATGGGGGACAGGGGTGGGTCACACTGAAGCTTTCTTT
CASSLWGTGVGHTEAFF
>TRBV21-1|-|TRBJ2-7|-|16
TGTGCCAGCAGCTCCCGGGCTAGCGGGGGGTCCTACGAGCAGTACTTC
CASSSRASGGSYEQYF
>TRBV27|TRBD1|TRBJ1-5|-|16
TGTGCCAGCAGCTTGGGACAGGGGCTAGCCAATCAGCCCCAGCATTTT
CASSLGQGLANQPQHF
>TRBV11-3|TRBD1|TRBJ1-1|-|13
TGTGCCAGCAGCCCCGGACAGGCCGCTGAAGCTTTCTTT
CASSPGQAAEAFF
>TRBV15|-|TRBJ1-1|-|15
TGTGCCACCAGCAGGGAAAAGGGGATGAACACTGAAGCTTTCTTT
CATSREKGMNTEAFF
>TRBV10-2|TRBD2|TRBJ2-1|-|13
TGCGCCAGCATGAAGGAACTAGCGGCAGAGCAGTTCTTC
CASMKELAAEQFF
>TRBV7-3|-|TRBJ1-1|-|14
TGTGCCAGCAGCGCCGGACAGATTATCACTGAAGCTTTCTTT
CASSAGQIITEAFF
>TRBV12-3/TRBV12-4|-|TRBJ1-1|-|13
TGTGCCAGCAGTTGGGGGGGGGACACTGAAGCTTTCTTT
CASSWGGDTEAFF
>TRBV19|TRBD1|TRBJ1-6|-|17
TGTGCCAGTAGTATAGCCACCCGGGACAGTTCGCATTCACCCCTCCACTTT
CASSIATRDSSHSPLHF
>TRBV5-5|TRBD1|TRBJ1-1|-|14
TGTGCCAGCAGCTTGCCAGGGGGGAACACTGAAGCTTTCTTT
CASSLPGGNTEAFF
>TRBV10-3|-|TRBJ1-2|once|16
TGTGCCATCAGAGAGGGGCGGGCGACACTAAACTATGGCTACACCTTC
CAIREGRATLNYGYTF
>TRBV29-1|-|TRBJ1-2|-|11
TGCAGCGTTCAATCTAACTATGGCTACACCTTC
CSVQSNYGYTF